This is a list of T cell receptor beta chains from one sample in a study of early T cells in non-severe SARS-CoV-2 infection. In TCRdb, the 5' RACE reads were re-called with MiXCR into one record per CDR3 protein. The data hold 90,000 or so distinct CDR3 sequences, with about 15% observed a single time. Sequencing input: whole blood. The origin of the receptors is an adult who was a healthcare worker with PCR-confirmed SARS-CoV-2 infection or an uninfected control (not recorded which). The CDR3 runs from the conserved cysteine through the conserved F or W. The D gene is left open where the match is weak. Size is omitted from some rows. Given values are once, few, many or a class for expanded clones.

cdr3_nt,cdr3_aa,d_call,clone_size,v_call,j_call
TGTGCCAGCAGCCTCTACGAGCAGTACTTC,CASSLYEQYF,-,few,TRBV27,TRBJ2-7
TGTGCCAGCAGCCAAGATCTAAGTCGCAGCACTGAAGCTTTCTTT,CASSQDLSRSTEAFF,-,-,TRBV4-2,TRBJ1-1
TGTGCCAGCAGCCAGACGTCGGGGCGGAGGCCTAATTCACCCCTCCACTTT,CASSQTSGRRPNSPLHF,-,few,TRBV3-1,TRBJ1-6
TGCGCCAGCAGCCACGGACAGATCAGCTCCTACGAGCAGTACTTC,CASSHGQISSYEQYF,-,-,TRBV5-1,TRBJ2-7
TGCAGTGCTTACCGGGACTCGACCCTTTCACCCCTCCACTTT,CSAYRDSTLSPLHF,-,many,TRBV20-1,TRBJ1-6
TGTGCCAGCAGTACCCGGTCGGGCAGTACGAGCTATGGCTACACCTTC,CASSTRSGSTSYGYTF,-,many,TRBV28,TRBJ1-2
TGTGCCTGTACTAAGGGACAGGGGAACACTGAAGCTTTCTTT,CACTKGQGNTEAFF,TRBD1,many,TRBV30,TRBJ1-1
TGTGCCAGCAGCCACGAGACAGGGCCCTCCGAATTTTTCACAGATACGCAGTATTTT,CASSHETGPSEFFTDTQYF,TRBD1,few,TRBV16,TRBJ2-3
TGTGCCAGCAGTTACTCACTAACCAGCCTCATTAACTGTGGCTACACCTTC,CASSYSLTSLINCGYTF,-,-,TRBV6-5,TRBJ1-2
TGTGCCACCCCACCCCAGGGGGAACAGCCCCAGCATTTT,CATPPQGEQPQHF,TRBD1,many,TRBV6-2/TRBV6-3,TRBJ1-5